This T cell receptor (beta chain) was profiled in a study of stem cell transplantation in POMP-related autoinflammatory disease. Germline V gives CDR1 SGDLS, CDR2 YYNGEE. V was clipped by 2 bases and J by 5 bases; unmatched bases: 11. CDR3 length: 17 amino acids. Data came from immunoSEQ multiplex PCR; TCRdb stores just in-frame clones and leaves some out. The sample holds over 30,000 clones, 80% to 90% seen once. This clone was seen a single time. The chain has TRBV9 and TRBJ2-7, with 12 nucleotides matching TRBD2. Sample: CD4+ T cells from PBMCs, taken before stem cell transplantation. The origin of this receptor is a human donor with POMP-related autoinflammation and immune dysregulation (PRAID). The CDR3 here is CASSVSSGRAGAHEQYF. CDR3 nucleotide sequence: TGTGCCAGCAGCGTGTCTAGCGGGAGGGCCGGGGCCCACGAGCAGTACTTC.